Given below is one TCR beta chain in context. Its binding antigen is unknown. Read sequence stops 3 residues before the CDR3 end, and the germline J gene provides the missing end. Every participant had a single incident cervical HPV16 infection, and women with prevalent HPV16 infections were excluded. Cervical HPV DNA was detected with MY09/MY11 PCR, and genotyping was done with dot-blot hybridization. Approximately 15 mL of heparinized blood was centrifuged, after which the buffy coat was aliquoted, frozen at -30 degrees C, and then stored at -80 degrees C. Genomic DNA was extracted from buffy coat specimens using QIAGEN kits. Sequences KGHSH (CDR1) and LQKENI (CDR2) are obtained from the germline V gene. From its cysteine to its phenylalanine, the CDR3 spans 13 amino acids. Of the CDR3's DNA, 30 bases were read; they are in frame from base 1. This specimen belongs to a study of T cells in women clearing cervical HPV infection (dated by TCRdb to about 2018). Regarding the research as a whole: The cases were 25 to 30 women with histologically confirmed HPV16-related CIN3 or worse, and 2 of those women had invasive cancers. HLA typing was available for only a few women, so HLA type could not be excluded as a confounder. Blood from cases was drawn at the visit where the lesion was first identified, while blood from controls was drawn once the infection was no longer detected. As quality controls, five blinded duplicates were added to each group, bringing the total to roughly 60 samples made up of approximately 50 participants and approximately ten replicates. For cases, a median interval of approximately 150 days, with an interquartile range of roughly 80 to 210 days, was observed between lesion detection and blood sampling. The controls were about two dozen women whose single incident HPV16 infection cleared within 12 months with no development of precancer or cancer. Cases had a median age of about 34 years and controls had a median age of around 41, with no significant differences in baseline characteristics. In the parent cohort, 10,000 to 11,000 women aged 18 or older were enrolled in Guanacaste, Costa Rica, during about 1992 to 1994 and then followed for under nine years. Cases and controls were matched on age within five years and on year of sample collection. Nested within Costa Rica's Guanacaste HPV Natural History Study, an exploratory proof-of-principle case-control study compared TCR repertoires across cervical HPV16 outcomes. Results and caveats for the whole study, not just this receptor: Because the number of T cells in each sample was unknown, differences in richness could reflect differing T-cell content rather than repertoire biology. Whether associations preceded infection or resulted from infection could not be shown with the cross-sectional design, and effector/memory subsets and HPV-specific T cells were not isolated. TRBV6-7 relative abundance was lower in cases than in controls (approximately 0.11% versus 0.16%; Bonferroni P = 0.0008). TCR repertoire richness was significantly higher in CIN3+ cases than in controls across sequencing depths, while evenness did not differ. Random forest classifiers combining richness and V gene abundances distinguished cases from controls with an estimated AUC of 0.7 to 0.85.

TCR beta CDR3 regions were amplified by multiplex PCR from an average of approximately 1,200 ng genomic DNA per sample using the immunoSEQ assay. To correct primer bias, the assay used a complete synthetic TCR repertoire to set an amplification baseline. Amplicons were sequenced on the Illumina platform. The published analysis was carried out like this. Sequences were error-corrected by clustering with frequency ratios and a modified nearest-neighbor algorithm, then analyzed in the immunoSEQ Analyzer with IMGT gene definitions. At each rarefaction depth, TCR richness and evenness were averaged over 20 rarefaction repeats, and samples with fewer sequences than the depth were excluded. Wilcoxon rank sum tests with FDR correction were used to compare relative abundances of V, D and J genes between the groups. An intraclass correlation of 95% to 97% for TCR richness and an average of about 77% across about 66 gene segments were obtained from the blinded duplicates. The table was pulled from immuneACCESS by TCRdb, which kept in-frame rearrangements only. Such tables lose some clones; where checked, under half of the loss comes from unresolved V genes, and the rest has no known cause. V, J and clone size are those of that table, while D and trimming were read from the DNA. The sample table on file contains 25,000 to 30,000 clones. The ten most abundant clones make up 2.5% to 3.5% of the sample.

The TCR originated in a woman between 18 and 75 years old with a cervical HPV16 infection that either progressed to CIN3+ or cleared (not recorded which). The V and J genes are TRBV18 and TRBJ1-2; TRBD1 fits 8 bases in the junction. Sequenced sample: blood buffy coat. Partial CDR3 DNA: TGTGCCAGCTCACCGACAGGGGTTAATGAC. It translates to CASSPTGVND. The full-length CDR3 reads as CASSPTGVNDYTF. The reference TRBV18 and TRBJ1-2 proteins fill in what lies around the CDR3, so the full variable domain reads NAGVMQNPRHLVRRRGQEARLRCSPMKGHSHVYWYRQLPEEGLKFMVYLQKENIIDESGMPKERFSAEFPKEGPSILRIQQVVRGDSAAYFCASSPTGVNDYTFGSGTRLTVV.